A selection of T cell receptor beta chains follows, all from one sample in a study of T cells in Graves' hyperthyroidism and ophthalmopathy. TCRdb independently ran MiXCR on the multiplex PCR reads; one entry per CDR3 protein. The sample includes about 640,000 distinct CDR3 sequences, about 20% of them seen just once. The specimen was blood. These TCRs come from a man under 40 with Graves' ophthalmopathy. Each CDR3 is given with its conserved first and last residue. The D gene is left open where the match is weak. Clone size is stated in some rows and not others, as once, few, many or a class when expanded.

abundance | j_gene | d_gene | v_gene | CDR3nt | CDR3aa
- | TRBJ2-7 | TRBD2 | TRBV6-1 | TGTGCCAGCGCCCGATCACTAGCGGGAAGTTACGAGCAGTACTTC | CASARSLAGSYEQYF
- | TRBJ2-1 | TRBD2 | TRBV7-9 | TGTGCCAGCAGCTCTGAAACTAGCGGGAGGGCTCGCGAGCAGTTCTTC | CASSSETSGRAREQFF
few | TRBJ1-4 | - | TRBV7-2 | TGTGCCAGCAGCCCACCAGGGGAGGACAATGAAAAACTGTTTTTT | CASSPPGEDNEKLFF
- | TRBJ1-6 | - | TRBV19 | TGTGCCAGTCGATTCAGCGCCGGGAATTCACCCCTCCACTTT | CASRFSAGNSPLHF
few | TRBJ2-1 | TRBD2 | TRBV6-1 | TGTGCCAGCAGTGACCGGGGACTAGCCCGTTCCAATGAGCAGTTCTTC | CASSDRGLARSNEQFF
- | TRBJ1-1 | - | TRBV18 | TGTGCCAGCTCACCATACGGGCTGTACACTGAAGCTTTCTTT | CASSPYGLYTEAFF
- | TRBJ1-2 | - | TRBV28 | TGTGCCAGCAGCACCGCCCCTCGGACATATGGCTACACCTTC | CASSTAPRTYGYTF
few | TRBJ1-4 | - | TRBV28 | TGTGCCAGCCTCGAGGGGGGAACTAATGAAAAACTGTTTTTT | CASLEGGTNEKLFF
many | TRBJ1-5 | - | TRBV24-1 | TGTGCCACCAGTCCAGACAGGAGCAATCAGCCCCAGCATTTT | CATSPDRSNQPQHF
- | TRBJ2-7 | TRBD1 | TRBV18 | TGTGCCAGCTCACCTCGGACAGGGGGCCCCTACGAGCAGTACTTC | CASSPRTGGPYEQYF
few | TRBJ2-1 | - | TRBV7-2 | TGTGCCAGCAGCTGGCCTGGAAATGAGCAGTTCTTC | CASSWPGNEQFF
few | TRBJ2-3 | - | TRBV7-9 | TGTGCCAGCAGCTTATCGTTTGGGTATACGCAGTATTTT | CASSLSFGYTQYF
- | TRBJ2-7 | TRBD2 | TRBV6-1 | TGTGCCAGCAGACGTCCGGGACTAGGGAACAGTGAGCAGTACTTC | CASRRPGLGNSEQYF
few | TRBJ2-1 | TRBD2 | TRBV20-1 | TGCAGTGCTAGAGATTGGAAGATCGGGACTAGCGGGACCAGCTCCTACAATGAGCAGTTCTTC | CSARDWKIGTSGTSSYNEQFF